The subject of this entry is one T cell receptor beta chain. This clonotype is a singleton in its sample. No antigen is known for it. Base qualities are missing; no much larger clone stands one base away. A read on its own is weak evidence. The source of the sample is a study of blood T cells in healthy people across ages (dated by TCRdb to between 2015 and 2017). About the study as a whole: In model experiments, template switching captured roughly one uniquely barcoded TCR beta cDNA molecule for every two T cells. To avoid experimental bias, donors of different ages were distributed randomly across sequencing lanes. To track age-related changes in TCR beta repertoire diversity, the study relied on deep sequencing normalized with unique cDNA molecular identifiers. For two donors (one aged 18 to 29 and one aged 80 or older), the study analyzed two additional independent replicas of 1 million unique cDNA reads from the same blood draw. Donors were grouped into four age groups: young (average 16 years), middle-aged (around 39), aged (around 56) and long-lived (about 89). The full study reports these points: As age increased, observed TCR beta diversity per million T cells dropped in a roughly linear way, and a significant reduction was already evident by age around 41. Estimates of total diversity based on one million sequenced T cells were considered lower bounds and underestimates. The percentage of naive T cells measured by flow cytometry correlated strongly with observed TCR beta diversity. Since profiling was done on bulk unsorted PBMCs, naive and antigen-experienced compartments could not be conclusively compared. Donor CMV infection status was unknown, potentially confounding age-related changes in expanded clonotypes. Compared with the aged group, the long-lived group had more naive CD4+ T cells, fewer expanded clones and increased TCR diversity, suggesting age selection.

The library was built by means of 5' RACE. Instrument on record: Illumina HiSeq 2500. The second PCR ran for roughly 6 to 11 cycles and used a J-beta primer mix along with a sample-barcoded 5' primer. Each TCR beta cDNA molecule received a unique molecular identifier from a template-switch 5' adaptor carrying 12 random nucleotides. Each sample yielded at least 3 million CDR3-containing paired-end reads. First-strand cDNA was synthesized from all RNA with the Mint cDNA synthesis kit, primed by a TRBC-specific oligonucleotide. Following uracil-DNA glycosylase treatment, a first 18-cycle PCR with universal primers M1SS and BC2_uni_R was performed on all cDNA. Per the authors' processing: Each sample was normalized by randomly selecting 1 million high-quality reads, each carrying a distinct molecular identifier. Instead of being binned into consensus sequences, reads with shared molecular identifiers were discarded. MiTCR, run with a Q25 quality threshold and the strictest error-elimination algorithm, handled CDR3 identification, clonotype clustering and error correction. Lower-bound total TCR beta diversity was estimated with a nonparametric unseen species model using Euler transformation. TCRdb trimmed public reads at Q25 via fastp, called clones via MiXCR and kept in-frame beta chains. A single entry per CDR3 protein holds the most common genes and DNA from its merged rows. V and J calls and clone size were set by TCRdb, not the authors. In this sample the table shows about 780,000 distinct CDR3 sequences, more than 35% of which occur a single time. The ten most abundant clones make up over 15% of the sample.

The donors were roughly 38 Caucasian individuals from Russia, aged 6 to 90 years, who were systemically healthy. Ten milliliters of peripheral blood were drawn from each donor into EDTA-treated Vacutainer tubes. Ficoll-Paque density-gradient centrifugation was used to isolate PBMCs, with at least 6 million obtained per sample. Trizol reagent was used to extract total RNA from the PBMCs, yielding at least 5 micrograms per sample. For every donor, an aliquot of PBMCs went through flow cytometry to measure the percentages of naive CD45RAhigh/CD27high T cells. V is shortened by 3 bases, J by 8 bases, and the region joining them spans 19 bases. The germline V gene (reference sequence) provides CDR1 DFQATT and CDR2 SNEGSKA. From the cysteine through the phenylalanine, the CDR3 covers 14 amino acids. CDR3 DNA is the only sequence kept; it has 42 bases, read in frame from the first base.

Material: blood. The V and J segments used are TRBV20-1 and TRBJ1-2; possibly the D gene is TRBD1, per 5 matching bases. The TCR comes from an elderly man in good health. The DNA reads TGCAGTGCTAGTGCTAACCGGGACTCTGAAGGCTACACCTTC. The resulting protein is CSASANRDSEGYTF.